This T cell receptor beta chain originates from a study of PD-1 blockade in mismatch repair-deficient tumors. Study in general: Patients had some twelve mismatch repair-deficient cancer types, all previously treated and progressing.

About this clone itself: Its antigen is currently unknown.

From germline, CDR1 is MNHNS and CDR2 SASEGT. The CDR3 spans 13 residues. V lost 7 bases and J lost 8, with 15 bases in between. Study outcomes and limitations: About 5% of the 142 peptide-expanded blood TCRs were also found in tumor.

Stated time point: identical approximately 10-day culture without peptide (control). Each of roughly seven ELISpot-reactive candidate peptides was used for roughly 11-day stimulation. An identically run culture lacking peptide was the fold-change baseline. TCRdb's copy holds only in-frame clones and misses some; the assay was immunoSEQ multiplex PCR. The data hold roughly 13,000 clones, with under 90% observed a single time. This chain links TRBV6-1 with TRBJ1-3; a weak D match, TRBD1 (6 bases). The sample in question was cells cultured in vitro, obtained from a patient treated with pembrolizumab. The clonotype originates from an adult with mismatch repair-deficient cancer. In DNA form, the CDR3 reads TGTGCCAGCATTGTGAGGGGGGCAGACACCATATATTTT. Amino acids: CASIVRGADTIYF.